This T cell receptor beta chain was observed in a study of T cells after yellow fever vaccination. A process of 5'RACE template switching, which added a universal primer site and UMIs, was used to make TCR cDNA. One entry per CDR3 protein, called by TCRdb with MiXCR from the 5' RACE reads. The sample holds roughly 110,000 distinct CDR3 sequences, roughly 8.9% seen once. Trimming took 2 bases from V and 6 from J, leaving 14 bases between them. Germline V gives CDR1 SNHLY, CDR2 FYNNEI. The CDR3 spans 14 residues. The table lists this clonotype with a few counts. Its target is not known. Study-level points and caveats: Relatively few clonotypes were ones that appeared in both CD4 and CD8 compartments. Weaker, the secondary response peaked sooner, at day 5 versus 15.

The V and J genes are TRBV2 and TRBJ2-7, with D unresolved. Sequenced here: CD8+ T cells sorted from PBMCs, sampled 45 days after the yellow fever booster vaccination. The receptor's source is a man between 25 and 39 years old who received the YFV17D yellow fever vaccine. Here the CDR3 reads CASSEREREGEQYF. CDR3 DNA: TGTGCCAGCAGTGAACGCGAGCGAGAAGGCGAGCAGTACTTC.